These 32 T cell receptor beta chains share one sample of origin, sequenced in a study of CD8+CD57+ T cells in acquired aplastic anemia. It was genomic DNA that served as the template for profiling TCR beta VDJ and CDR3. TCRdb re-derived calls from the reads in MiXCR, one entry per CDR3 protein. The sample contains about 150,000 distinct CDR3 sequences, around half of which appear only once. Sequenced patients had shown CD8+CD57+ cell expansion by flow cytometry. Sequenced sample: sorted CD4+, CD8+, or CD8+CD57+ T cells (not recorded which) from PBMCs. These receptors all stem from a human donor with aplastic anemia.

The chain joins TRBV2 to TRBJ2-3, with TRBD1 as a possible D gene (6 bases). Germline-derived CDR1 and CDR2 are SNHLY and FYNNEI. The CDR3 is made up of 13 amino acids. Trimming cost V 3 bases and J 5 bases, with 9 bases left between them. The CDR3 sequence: CASSEGAGDTQYF. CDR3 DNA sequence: TGTGCCAGCAGTGAGGGGGCCGGAGATACGCAGTATTTT. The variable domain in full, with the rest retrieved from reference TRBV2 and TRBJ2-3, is EPEVTQTPSHQVTQMGQEVILRCVPISNHLYFYWYRQILGQKVEFLVSFYNNEISEKSEIFDDQFSVERPDGSNFTLKIRSTKLEDSAMYFCASSEGAGDTQYFGPGTRLTVL.

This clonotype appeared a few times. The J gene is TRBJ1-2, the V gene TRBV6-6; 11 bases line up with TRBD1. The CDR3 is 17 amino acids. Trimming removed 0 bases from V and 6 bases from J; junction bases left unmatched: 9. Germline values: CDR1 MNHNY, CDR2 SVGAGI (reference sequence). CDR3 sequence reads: CASSYSIPGQGGDGYTF. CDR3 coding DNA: TGTGCCAGCAGTTACTCCATACCGGGACAGGGGGGGGATGGCTACACCTTC.

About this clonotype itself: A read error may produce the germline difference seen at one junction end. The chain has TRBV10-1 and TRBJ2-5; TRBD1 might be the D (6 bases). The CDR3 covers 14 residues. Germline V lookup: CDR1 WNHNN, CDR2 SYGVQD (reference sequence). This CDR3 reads CASSEGVSYQPQYF. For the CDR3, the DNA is TGTGCCAGCAGTGAGGGGGTAAGCTATCAGCCCCAGTACTTC.

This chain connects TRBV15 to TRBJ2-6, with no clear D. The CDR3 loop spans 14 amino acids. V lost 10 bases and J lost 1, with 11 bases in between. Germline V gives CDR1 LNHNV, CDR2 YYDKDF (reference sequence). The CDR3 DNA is TGTGCCAGCCAACTCTCTTCTGGGGCCAACGTCCTGACTTTC. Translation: CASQLSSGANVLTF.

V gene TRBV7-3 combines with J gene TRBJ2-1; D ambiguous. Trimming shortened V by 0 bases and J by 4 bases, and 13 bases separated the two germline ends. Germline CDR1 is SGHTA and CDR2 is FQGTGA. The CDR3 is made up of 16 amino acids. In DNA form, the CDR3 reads TGTGCCAGCAGCTTAACGTGGGTAGGTGGGTACAATGAGCAGTTCTTC. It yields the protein CASSLTWVGGYNEQFF.

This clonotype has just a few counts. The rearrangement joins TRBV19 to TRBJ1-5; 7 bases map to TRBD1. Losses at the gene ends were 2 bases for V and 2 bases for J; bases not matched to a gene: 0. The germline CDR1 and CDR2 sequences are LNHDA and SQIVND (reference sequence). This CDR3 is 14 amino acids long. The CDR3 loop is CASSIQGGNQPQHF. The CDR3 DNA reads TGTGCCAGTAGTATACAGGGGGGCAATCAGCCCCAGCATTTT.

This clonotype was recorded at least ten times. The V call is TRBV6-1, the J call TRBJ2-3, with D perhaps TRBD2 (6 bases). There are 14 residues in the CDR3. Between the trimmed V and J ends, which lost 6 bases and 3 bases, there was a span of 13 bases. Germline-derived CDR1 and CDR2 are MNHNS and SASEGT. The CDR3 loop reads CASRGTVGTDTQYF. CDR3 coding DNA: TGTGCCAGCAGGGGGACTGTAGGAACAGATACGCAGTATTTT.

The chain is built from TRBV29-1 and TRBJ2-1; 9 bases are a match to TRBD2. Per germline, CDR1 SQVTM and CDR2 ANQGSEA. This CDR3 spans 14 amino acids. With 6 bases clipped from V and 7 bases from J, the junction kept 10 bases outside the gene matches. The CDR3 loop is CSVSVSGGFNEQFF. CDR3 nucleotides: TGCAGCGTCTCGGTTAGCGGGGGCTTTAATGAGCAGTTCTTC.

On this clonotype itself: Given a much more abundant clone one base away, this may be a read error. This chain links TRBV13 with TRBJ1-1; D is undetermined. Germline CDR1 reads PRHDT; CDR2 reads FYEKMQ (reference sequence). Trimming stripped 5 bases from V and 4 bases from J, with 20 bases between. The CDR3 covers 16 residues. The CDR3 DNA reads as TGTGCCAGCAGCGCCTACCTTAGGGCCCCGGGCACTGAAGCTTTCTTT. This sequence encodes CASSAYLRAPGTEAFF.

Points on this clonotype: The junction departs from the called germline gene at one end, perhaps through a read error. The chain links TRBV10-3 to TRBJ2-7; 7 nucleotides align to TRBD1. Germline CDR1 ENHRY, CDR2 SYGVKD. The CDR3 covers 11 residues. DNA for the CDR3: TGTGCCATCAGTAAAGGACAGGAGCCGTACTTC. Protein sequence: CAISKGQEPYF.

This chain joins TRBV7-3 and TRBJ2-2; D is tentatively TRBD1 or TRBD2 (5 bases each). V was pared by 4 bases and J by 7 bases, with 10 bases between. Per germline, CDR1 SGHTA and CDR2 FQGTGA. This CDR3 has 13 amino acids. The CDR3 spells CASSSTGLGELFF. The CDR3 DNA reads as TGTGCCAGCAGCTCAACGGGGCTCGGGGAGCTGTTTTTT.

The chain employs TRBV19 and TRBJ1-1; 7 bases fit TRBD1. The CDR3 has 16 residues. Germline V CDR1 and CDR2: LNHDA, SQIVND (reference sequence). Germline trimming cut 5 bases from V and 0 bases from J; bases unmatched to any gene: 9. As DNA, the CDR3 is TGTGCCAGTAGTGATGCGGGACAGTCGATGAACACTGAAGCTTTCTTT. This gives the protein CASSDAGQSMNTEAFF.

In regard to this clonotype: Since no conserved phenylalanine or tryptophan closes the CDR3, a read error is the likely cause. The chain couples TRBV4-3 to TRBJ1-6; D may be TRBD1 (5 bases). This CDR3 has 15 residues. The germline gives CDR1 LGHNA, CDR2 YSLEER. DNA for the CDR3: TGCGCCAGCAGCCAAGATACGCCGACAGATTCGCCCCTCCACTCT. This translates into CASSQDTPTDSPLHS.

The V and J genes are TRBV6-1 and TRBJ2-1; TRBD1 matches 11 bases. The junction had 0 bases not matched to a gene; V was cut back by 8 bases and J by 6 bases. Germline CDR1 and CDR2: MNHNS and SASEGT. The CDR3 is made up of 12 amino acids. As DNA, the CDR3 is TGTGCCAGCGGACAGGGGGCCAATGAGCAGTTCTTC. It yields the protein CASGQGANEQFF.

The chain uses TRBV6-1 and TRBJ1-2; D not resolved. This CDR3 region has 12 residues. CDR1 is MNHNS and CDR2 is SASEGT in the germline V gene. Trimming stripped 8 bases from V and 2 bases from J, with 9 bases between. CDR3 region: CASGEQNYGYTF. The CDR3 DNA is TGTGCCAGCGGGGAGCAGAACTATGGCTACACCTTC.

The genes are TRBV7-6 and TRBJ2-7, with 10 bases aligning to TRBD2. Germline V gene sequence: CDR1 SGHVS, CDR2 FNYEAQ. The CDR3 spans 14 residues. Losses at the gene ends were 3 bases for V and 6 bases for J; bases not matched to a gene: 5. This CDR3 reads CASSLGTSASEQYF. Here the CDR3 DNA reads TGTGCCAGCAGCTTGGGGACTAGCGCTAGCGAGCAGTACTTC.

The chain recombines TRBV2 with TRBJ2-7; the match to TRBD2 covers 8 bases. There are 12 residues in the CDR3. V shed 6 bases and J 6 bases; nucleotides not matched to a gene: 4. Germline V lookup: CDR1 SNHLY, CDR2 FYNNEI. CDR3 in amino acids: CASRSGGSEQYV. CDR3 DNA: TGTGCCAGCAGGAGCGGGGGAAGCGAGCAGTACGTC.

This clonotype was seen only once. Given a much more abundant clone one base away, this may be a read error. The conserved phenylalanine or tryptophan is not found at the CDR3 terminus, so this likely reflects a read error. The CDR3 protein is CASSLLSNQPQHS. The CDR3 DNA is TGTGCCAGCAGTTTACTGAGCAATCAGCCCCAGCATTCT. V is TRBV7-2 and J is TRBJ1-5; D not resolved. V lost 6 bases and J 1 base, leaving 7 bases between the germline ends. The CDR3 contains 13 residues. Germline V gene lookup returns CDR1 SGHTA and CDR2 FQGNSA.

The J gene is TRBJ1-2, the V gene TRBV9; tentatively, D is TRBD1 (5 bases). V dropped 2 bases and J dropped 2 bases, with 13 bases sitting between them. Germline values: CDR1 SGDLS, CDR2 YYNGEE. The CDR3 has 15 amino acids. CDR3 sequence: CASSVGTPGNYGYTF. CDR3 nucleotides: TGTGCCAGCAGCGTTGGGACCCCTGGAAACTATGGCTACACCTTC.

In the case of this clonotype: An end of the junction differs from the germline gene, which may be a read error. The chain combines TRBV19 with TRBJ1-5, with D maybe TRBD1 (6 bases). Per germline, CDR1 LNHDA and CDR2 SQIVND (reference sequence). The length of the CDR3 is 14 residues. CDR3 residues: CASSGQNSSQPQHF. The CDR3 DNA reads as TGTGCCAGTAGCGGACAGAATAGCAGTCAGCCCCAGCATTTT.

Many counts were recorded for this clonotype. This chain's CDR3 is CSARQGTTNEKLFF. Written as DNA, the CDR3 is TGCAGTGCTAGACAGGGCACAACTAATGAAAAACTGTTTTTT. The chain links TRBV20-1 to TRBJ1-4, with D perhaps matching TRBD1 (5 bases). Looked up from germline, CDR1 is DFQATT and CDR2 is SNEGSKA (reference sequence). CDR3 length: 14 residues. V was pared by 2 bases and J by 0 bases, with 7 bases between.

For the CDR3, the DNA is TGTGCCAGCAGTGCCGCCGGGGGGGCGGCCTATGGCTACACCTTC. Its translation: CASSAAGGAAYGYTF. The chain combines TRBV2 with TRBJ1-2, with a weak D call TRBD1 (6 bases). The CDR3 covers 15 residues. V gave up 4 bases and J gave up 4 bases, with 16 bases separating them. Germline values: CDR1 SNHLY, CDR2 FYNNEI. The whole variable domain, remainder taken from reference TRBV2 and TRBJ1-2, is EPEVTQTPSHQVTQMGQEVILRCVPISNHLYFYWYRQILGQKVEFLVSFYNNEISEKSEIFDDQFSVERPDGSNFTLKIRSTKLEDSAMYFCASSAAGGAAYGYTFGSGTRLTVV.

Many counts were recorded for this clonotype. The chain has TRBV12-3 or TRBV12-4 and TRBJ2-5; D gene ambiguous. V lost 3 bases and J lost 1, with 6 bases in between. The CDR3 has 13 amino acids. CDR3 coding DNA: TGTGCCAGCAGTTTTCACAGCCAAGAGACCCAGTACTTC. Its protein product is CASSFHSQETQYF.

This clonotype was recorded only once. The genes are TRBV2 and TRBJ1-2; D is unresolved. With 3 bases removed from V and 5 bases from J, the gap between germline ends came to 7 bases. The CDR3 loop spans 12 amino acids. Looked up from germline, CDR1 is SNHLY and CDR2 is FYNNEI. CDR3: CASSDSKYGYTF. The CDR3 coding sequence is TGTGCCAGCAGTGACAGCAAATATGGCTACACCTTC.

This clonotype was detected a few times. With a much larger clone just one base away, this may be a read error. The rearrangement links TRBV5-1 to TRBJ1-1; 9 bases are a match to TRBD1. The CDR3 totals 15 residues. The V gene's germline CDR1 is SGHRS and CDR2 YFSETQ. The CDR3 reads CASSRGQGRDTGAFF. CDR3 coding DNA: TGCGCCAGCAGCCGGGGACAGGGAAGGGACACTGGAGCTTTCTTT.

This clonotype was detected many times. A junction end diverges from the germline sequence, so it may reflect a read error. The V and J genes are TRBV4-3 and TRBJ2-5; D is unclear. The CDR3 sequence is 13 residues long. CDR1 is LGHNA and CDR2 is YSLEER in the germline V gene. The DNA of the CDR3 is TGCGCCAACAGCCAAGATATCAAAGAGACCCAGTACTTC. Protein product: CANSQDIKETQYF.

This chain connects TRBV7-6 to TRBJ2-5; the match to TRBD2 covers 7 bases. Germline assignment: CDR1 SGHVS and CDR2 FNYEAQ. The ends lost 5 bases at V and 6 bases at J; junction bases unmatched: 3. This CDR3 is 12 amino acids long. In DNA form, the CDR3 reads TGTGCCAGCAGCCAGCGGGGAAAGACCCAGTACTTC. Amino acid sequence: CASSQRGKTQYF.

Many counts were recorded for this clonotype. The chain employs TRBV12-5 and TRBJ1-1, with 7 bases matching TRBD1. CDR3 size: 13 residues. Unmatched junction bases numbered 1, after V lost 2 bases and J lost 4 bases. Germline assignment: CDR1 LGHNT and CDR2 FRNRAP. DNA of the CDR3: TGTGCTAGTGGTTTGCAGGGGGGCACTGAAGCTTTCTTT. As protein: CASGLQGGTEAFF.

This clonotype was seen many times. CDR3 in amino acids: CSAAGSSNYGYTF. In DNA, the CDR3 is TGCAGTGCTGCCGGGTCCTCTAACTATGGCTACACCTTC. V and J are TRBV20-1 and TRBJ1-2; no clear D. The V end lost 5 bases, the J end lost 0 bases, and 10 bases lay between the germline ends. The CDR3 covers 13 residues. CDR1 and CDR2 from the germline V gene are DFQATT and SNEGSKA (reference sequence).

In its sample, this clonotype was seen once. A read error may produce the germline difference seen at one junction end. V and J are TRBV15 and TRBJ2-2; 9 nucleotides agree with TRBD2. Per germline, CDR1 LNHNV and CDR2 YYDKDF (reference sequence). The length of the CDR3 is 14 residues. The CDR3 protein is CASSLAGATGELFF. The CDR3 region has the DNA TGTGCCAGCAGCTTAGCGGGAGCGACCGGGGAGCTGTTTTTT.

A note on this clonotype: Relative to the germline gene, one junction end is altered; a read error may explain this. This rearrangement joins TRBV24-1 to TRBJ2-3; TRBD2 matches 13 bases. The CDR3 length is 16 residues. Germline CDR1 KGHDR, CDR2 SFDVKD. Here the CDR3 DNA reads TGTGCCACCAGTGATCCGGGACTAGCGGGATCGGATACGCAGTACTTT. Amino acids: CATSDPGLAGSDTQYF.

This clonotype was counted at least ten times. This CDR3 is CASSLPGGMETQYF. CDR3 nucleotides: TGTGCCAGCAGCTTGCCAGGGGGTATGGAGACCCAGTACTTC. The chain recombines TRBV5-8 with TRBJ2-5; 7 nucleotides line up with TRBD1. V dropped 1 base and J dropped 5; count of bases not matched to a gene: 5. In germline, CDR1 is SGHTS, CDR2 YDEGEE. This CDR3 is built from 14 residues.